Listed below are T cell receptor beta chains from one sample, sequenced in a study of T cells in Graves' hyperthyroidism and ophthalmopathy. One entry per CDR3 protein results from TCRdb running MiXCR on the multiplex PCR reads. The sample records hundreds of thousands of distinct CDR3 sequences, roughly 13% being singletons. The sample was blood. The origin of the receptors is a woman aged 25 to 39 with Graves' hyperthyroidism that later progressed to Graves' ophthalmopathy. CDR3s include the opening cysteine and the closing phenylalanine or tryptophan. Some rows have no size entry. The others give once, few or many, or a class for an expanded clone.

j_call: TRBJ2-5
clone_size: -
cdr3_length: 14
v_call: TRBV28
cdr3_aa: CASSFGGYQETQYF

j_call: TRBJ2-2
clone_size: many
cdr3_length: 16
v_call: TRBV2
cdr3_aa: CASSNLAGGPVGELFF

j_call: TRBJ2-3
clone_size: -
cdr3_length: 16
v_call: TRBV19
cdr3_aa: CASSILGPVSTDTQYF

j_call: TRBJ2-1
clone_size: many
cdr3_length: 16
v_call: TRBV12-3/TRBV12-4
cdr3_aa: CASSRPPRAGQYEQFF

j_call: TRBJ2-7
clone_size: many
cdr3_length: 15
v_call: TRBV6-1
cdr3_aa: CASSMGEVRSYEQYF

j_call: TRBJ1-5
clone_size: few
cdr3_length: 11
v_call: TRBV28
cdr3_aa: CASSWEQPQHF

j_call: TRBJ2-3
clone_size: few
cdr3_length: 14
v_call: TRBV3-1
cdr3_aa: CASSRVSGTDTQYF

j_call: TRBJ2-7
clone_size: many
cdr3_length: 14
v_call: TRBV29-1
cdr3_aa: CSVDSSGQGYEQYF

j_call: TRBJ1-1
clone_size: -
cdr3_length: 13
v_call: TRBV18
cdr3_aa: CASSPPSPPQAFF

j_call: TRBJ2-7
clone_size: many
cdr3_length: 16
v_call: TRBV7-9
cdr3_aa: CASSSSLAGYPYEQYF

j_call: TRBJ2-3
clone_size: few
cdr3_length: 15
v_call: TRBV10-3
cdr3_aa: CAISEGGGPTDTQYF

j_call: TRBJ1-1
clone_size: many
cdr3_length: 12
v_call: TRBV2
cdr3_aa: CASSEGTPQAFF

j_call: TRBJ2-1
clone_size: -
cdr3_length: 12
v_call: TRBV29-1
cdr3_aa: CSGTAAAREQFF

j_call: TRBJ1-4
clone_size: many
cdr3_length: 14
v_call: TRBV29-1
cdr3_aa: CSVEDLQFNEKLFF

j_call: TRBJ2-7
clone_size: many
cdr3_length: 16
v_call: TRBV6-1
cdr3_aa: CASSHGGRTRPYEQYF

j_call: TRBJ2-1
clone_size: many
cdr3_length: 18
v_call: TRBV14
cdr3_aa: CASSPVGGGFSSYNEQFF

j_call: TRBJ2-1
clone_size: many
cdr3_length: 13
v_call: TRBV11-3
cdr3_aa: CASSPGAPGTEFF

j_call: TRBJ2-7
clone_size: many
cdr3_length: 12
v_call: TRBV5-1
cdr3_aa: CASSLEDYEQYF

j_call: TRBJ2-2
clone_size: -
cdr3_length: 15
v_call: TRBV7-3
cdr3_aa: CASSLSGQGAGELFF

j_call: TRBJ1-2
clone_size: -
cdr3_length: 13
v_call: TRBV28
cdr3_aa: CASSLFQTNGYTF

j_call: TRBJ2-1
clone_size: many
cdr3_length: 15
v_call: TRBV20-1
cdr3_aa: CSARVSGSPYNEQFF

j_call: TRBJ1-2
clone_size: many
cdr3_length: 11
v_call: TRBV2
cdr3_aa: CASRDTYGYTF

j_call: TRBJ1-1
clone_size: many
cdr3_length: 17
v_call: TRBV5-1
cdr3_aa: CASSLGVTGTPNTEAFF

j_call: TRBJ2-3
clone_size: many
cdr3_length: 14
v_call: TRBV7-9
cdr3_aa: CASRPGGSTDTQYF

j_call: TRBJ2-5
clone_size: -
cdr3_length: 16
v_call: TRBV4-1
cdr3_aa: CASSHPGWTSGKRQYF

j_call: TRBJ2-2
clone_size: many
cdr3_length: 15
v_call: TRBV19
cdr3_aa: CASSMVGANTGELFF

j_call: TRBJ2-5
clone_size: -
cdr3_length: 15
v_call: TRBV11-2
cdr3_aa: CASSLAWGIGETQYF

j_call: TRBJ2-3
clone_size: -
cdr3_length: 12
v_call: TRBV7-2
cdr3_aa: CASSRGGPQQYF

j_call: TRBJ2-2
clone_size: -
cdr3_length: 16
v_call: TRBV9
cdr3_aa: CASSVGGAEAAGELFF

j_call: TRBJ1-1
clone_size: many
cdr3_length: 13
v_call: TRBV30
cdr3_aa: CALAQGSYTEAFF

j_call: TRBJ1-2
clone_size: -
cdr3_length: 14
v_call: TRBV18
cdr3_aa: CASSPAVQGDGYTF

j_call: TRBJ2-7
clone_size: many
cdr3_length: 15
v_call: TRBV5-6
cdr3_aa: CASSPGLGEGYEQYF

j_call: TRBJ1-2
clone_size: many
cdr3_length: 15
v_call: TRBV10-2
cdr3_aa: CASSHGQSSSYGYTF

j_call: TRBJ2-5
clone_size: -
cdr3_length: 11
v_call: TRBV24-1
cdr3_aa: CATGTDETQYF

j_call: TRBJ1-5
clone_size: many
cdr3_length: 14
v_call: TRBV28
cdr3_aa: CASSSRDRGRPQHF

j_call: TRBJ2-7
clone_size: many
cdr3_length: 15
v_call: TRBV28
cdr3_aa: CASSPAGTGSYEQYF

j_call: TRBJ2-7
clone_size: -
cdr3_length: 14
v_call: TRBV27
cdr3_aa: CASSLVQGAREQYF

j_call: TRBJ1-6
clone_size: few
cdr3_length: 18
v_call: TRBV30
cdr3_aa: CAWSVVAKWGAENSPLHF

j_call: TRBJ2-3
clone_size: many
cdr3_length: 12
v_call: TRBV28
cdr3_aa: CASTGGGDTQYF

j_call: TRBJ2-3
clone_size: many
cdr3_length: 13
v_call: TRBV7-3
cdr3_aa: CASSLISSDTQYF

j_call: TRBJ1-6
clone_size: many
cdr3_length: 14
v_call: TRBV3-1
cdr3_aa: CASSWRQADSPLHF

j_call: TRBJ1-1
clone_size: -
cdr3_length: 15
v_call: TRBV27
cdr3_aa: CASSRDRGIYTEAFF

j_call: TRBJ1-5
clone_size: -
cdr3_length: 14
v_call: TRBV2
cdr3_aa: CASMPQGSNQPQHF

j_call: TRBJ2-3
clone_size: -
cdr3_length: 16
v_call: TRBV20-1
cdr3_aa: CSARDWSSGSTDTQYF

j_call: TRBJ2-7
clone_size: -
cdr3_length: 14
v_call: TRBV4-3
cdr3_aa: CASSFGQGSDEQYF

j_call: TRBJ1-2
clone_size: many
cdr3_length: 15
v_call: TRBV10-3
cdr3_aa: CAISEFLGTGFGYTF

j_call: TRBJ1-6
clone_size: -
cdr3_length: 16
v_call: TRBV7-9
cdr3_aa: CASSLQGQGFNSPLHF

j_call: TRBJ1-1
clone_size: -
cdr3_length: 15
v_call: TRBV11-3
cdr3_aa: CASSLGGARNTEAFF

j_call: TRBJ2-1
clone_size: -
cdr3_length: 15
v_call: TRBV9
cdr3_aa: CASSVAGSSSDEQFF

j_call: TRBJ1-5
clone_size: few
cdr3_length: 15
v_call: TRBV19
cdr3_aa: CASIPQGQGHQPQHF

j_call: TRBJ2-3
clone_size: many
cdr3_length: 15
v_call: TRBV7-8
cdr3_aa: CASSFLRDGTDTQYF

j_call: TRBJ2-3
clone_size: many
cdr3_length: 14
v_call: TRBV6-6
cdr3_aa: CASSYGRKEDTQYF

j_call: TRBJ2-1
clone_size: few
cdr3_length: 14
v_call: TRBV27
cdr3_aa: CATYLAGANNEQFF